The text below deals with one TCR beta chain. The data originate from a study of blood T cell repertoires in COVID-19. About the study: Spain, Italy and the United States supplied samples that represented acute and convalescent COVID-19. In each case, the material was cDNA or gDNA derived from T cells, B-cell-depleted T cells, or PBMCs.

Original methodology: Using reference gene primer amplification, nucleated cell counts were estimated. Using immunoSEQ multiplex PCR, the repertoire was profiled, and TCRdb retains in-frame clones only, with some absent. That table supplies the V and J calls and clone size; D and trimming were determined from the DNA. The sample contains about 230,000 clones, 65% to 85% of which appear only once. This CDR3 region has 15 residues. CDR1 MGHRA and CDR2 YSYEKL come from the germline V gene. Trimming removed 3 bases from V and 3 bases from J; junction bases left unmatched: 5. The sequencing sample was made of peripheral blood. The TCR comes from a man in his forties with acute or convalescent COVID-19. The V gene is TRBV4-1, the J gene TRBJ2-7; 10 bases agree with TRBD2. The CDR3 sequence: CASSQKREGRYEQYF. The CDR3 nucleotides read TGCGCCAGCAGCCAGAAGCGGGAGGGCCGCTACGAGCAGTACTTC.